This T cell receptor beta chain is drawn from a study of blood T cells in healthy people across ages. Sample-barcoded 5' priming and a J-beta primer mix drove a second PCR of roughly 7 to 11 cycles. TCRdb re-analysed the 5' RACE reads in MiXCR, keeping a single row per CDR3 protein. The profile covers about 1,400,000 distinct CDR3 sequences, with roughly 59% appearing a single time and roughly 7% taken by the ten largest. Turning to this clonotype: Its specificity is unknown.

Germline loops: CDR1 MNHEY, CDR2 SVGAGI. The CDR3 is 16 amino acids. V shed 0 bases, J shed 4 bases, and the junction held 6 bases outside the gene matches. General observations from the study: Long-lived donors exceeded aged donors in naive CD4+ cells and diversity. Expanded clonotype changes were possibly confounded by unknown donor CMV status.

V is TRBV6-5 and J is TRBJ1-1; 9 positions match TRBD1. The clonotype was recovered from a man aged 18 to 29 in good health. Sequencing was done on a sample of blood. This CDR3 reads CASSYSMTGGFTEAFF. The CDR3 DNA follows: TGTGCCAGCAGTTACTCGATGACAGGGGGTTTCACTGAAGCTTTCTTT.